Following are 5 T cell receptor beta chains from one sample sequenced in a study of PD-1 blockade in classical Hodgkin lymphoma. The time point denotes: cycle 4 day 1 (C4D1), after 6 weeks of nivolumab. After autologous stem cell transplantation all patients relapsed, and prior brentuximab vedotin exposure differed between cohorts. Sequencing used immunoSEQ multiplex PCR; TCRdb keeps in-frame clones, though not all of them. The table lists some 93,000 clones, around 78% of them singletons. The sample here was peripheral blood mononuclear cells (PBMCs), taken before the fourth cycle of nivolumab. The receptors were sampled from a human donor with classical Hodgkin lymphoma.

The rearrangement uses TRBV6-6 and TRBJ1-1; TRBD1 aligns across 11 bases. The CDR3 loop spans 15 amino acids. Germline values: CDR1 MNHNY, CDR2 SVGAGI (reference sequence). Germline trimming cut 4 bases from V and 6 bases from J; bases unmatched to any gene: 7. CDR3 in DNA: TGTGCCAGCAGTTTCCGGACAGGGGGCGCCGCTGAAGCTTTCTTT. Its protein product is CASSFRTGGAAEAFF.

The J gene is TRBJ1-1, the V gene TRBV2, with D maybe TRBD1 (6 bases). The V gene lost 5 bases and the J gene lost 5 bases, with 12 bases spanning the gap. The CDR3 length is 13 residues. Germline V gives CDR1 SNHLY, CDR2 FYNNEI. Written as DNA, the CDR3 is TGTGCCAGCAGTTTGGACAGTAGGACTGAAGCTTTCTTT. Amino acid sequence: CASSLDSRTEAFF.

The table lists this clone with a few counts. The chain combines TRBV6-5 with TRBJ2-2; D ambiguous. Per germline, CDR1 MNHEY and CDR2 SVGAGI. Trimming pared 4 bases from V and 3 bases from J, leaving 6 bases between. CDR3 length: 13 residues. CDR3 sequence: CASSFLDTGELFF. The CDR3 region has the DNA TGTGCCAGCAGTTTTCTCGACACCGGGGAGCTGTTTTTT.

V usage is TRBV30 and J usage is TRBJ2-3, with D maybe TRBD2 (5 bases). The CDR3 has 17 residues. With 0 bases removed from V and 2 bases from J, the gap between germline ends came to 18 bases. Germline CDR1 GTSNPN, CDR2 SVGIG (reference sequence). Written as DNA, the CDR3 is TGTGCCTGGAGTGTATCGCCGACCCCGGGATCCACAGATACGCAGTATTTT. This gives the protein CAWSVSPTPGSTDTQYF. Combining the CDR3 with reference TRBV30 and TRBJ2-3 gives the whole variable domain SQTIHQWPATLVQPVGSPLSLECTVEGTSNPNLYWYRQAAGRGLQLLFYSVGIGQISSEVPQNLSASRPQDRQFILSSKKLLLSDSGFYLCAWSVSPTPGSTDTQYFGPGTRLTVL.

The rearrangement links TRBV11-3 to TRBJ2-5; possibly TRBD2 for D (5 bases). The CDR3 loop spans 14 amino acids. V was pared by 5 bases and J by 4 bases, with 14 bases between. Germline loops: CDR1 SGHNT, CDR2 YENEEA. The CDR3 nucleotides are TGTGCCAGCAGCCTAGGTGACGGAGGAGAGACCCAGTACTTC. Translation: CASSLGDGGETQYF.